This entry lists 23 T cell receptor beta chains sequenced from one sample in a study of T cells in Graves' hyperthyroidism and ophthalmopathy. RNA transcripts provided the source from which TCR beta CDR3 regions were amplified. HTBI primers drove first-round RT-PCR of the TCR CDR3. Using its own MiXCR run on the multiplex PCR reads, TCRdb lists one record per CDR3 protein. Of approximately 640,000 distinct CDR3 sequences listed, about 45% are singletons. The source material was peripheral blood or thyroid tissue (not recorded which). These receptors all come from an adult man with Graves' disease, either hyperthyroidism or ophthalmopathy (not recorded which).

The genes are TRBV5-1 and TRBJ1-1, with unresolved D. The ends were cut back, 2 bases at V and 1 base at J, with 15 bases in the middle. This CDR3 comprises 16 residues. Germline V gene lookup returns CDR1 SGHRS and CDR2 YFSETQ. CDR3 loop: CASSFGSGWGNTEAFF. As DNA, the CDR3 is TGCGCCAGCAGCTTTGGCAGCGGGTGGGGGAACACTGAAGCTTTCTTT.

This chain joins TRBV10-3 and TRBJ2-5; D uncertain. Trimming pared 11 bases from V and 7 bases from J, leaving 8 bases between. Germline V lookup: CDR1 ENHRY, CDR2 SYGVKD. CDR3 length equals 9 residues. Here the CDR3 reads CASVRTQYF. The CDR3 DNA reads as TGTGCCTCAGTAAGGACCCAGTACTTC.

This clonotype showed up many times. The V gene is TRBV2, the J gene TRBJ1-4; 7 positions agree with TRBD1. This CDR3 has 14 amino acids. With V trimmed by 6 bases and J by 5 bases, 6 bases remained unmatched. Germline CDR1 is SNHLY and CDR2 is FYNNEI. Here the CDR3 reads CASREGQRNEKLFF. DNA for the CDR3: TGTGCCAGCAGAGAGGGACAGAGAAATGAAAAACTGTTTTTT.

The chain uses TRBV12-3 or TRBV12-4 and TRBJ1-2, with D uncertain. Trimming stripped 4 bases from V and 6 bases from J, with 12 bases between. This CDR3 is built from 13 residues. The CDR3 DNA is TGTGCCAGCAGTTCGTCCACCCCAGATGGCTACACCTTC. Its translation is CASSSSTPDGYTF.

This clonotype came up many times. The chain joins TRBV29-1 to TRBJ2-7; the D gene is possibly TRBD1 (7 bases). CDR1 is SQVTM, CDR2 ANQGSEA, per germline. There are 15 residues in the CDR3. V lost 4 bases to trimming and J lost 1 base, with 17 bases between them. The CDR3 region is CSVAKGAGGSYEQYF. The CDR3 DNA sequence: TGCAGCGTTGCGAAGGGGGCAGGGGGGTCCTACGAGCAGTACTTC.

Concerning this clonotype: A much larger clone lies a single base off, so this may be a read error. The rearrangement links TRBV19 to TRBJ1-5; tentatively, D is TRBD1 (5 bases). Trimming removed 11 bases from V and 6 bases from J, with 20 bases in between. Germline V gives CDR1 LNHDA, CDR2 SQIVND (reference sequence). This CDR3 is 14 amino acids long. This CDR3 reads CAGSVHGDGQPQHF. CDR3 coding DNA: TGTGCCGGCAGCGTCCATGGGGACGGTCAGCCCCAGCATTTT.

This chain uses TRBV6-1 with TRBJ1-1; 8 nucleotides match TRBD1. With V trimmed by 3 bases and J by 1 base, 4 bases remained unmatched. Germline values: CDR1 MNHNS, CDR2 SASEGT. The CDR3 totals 15 residues. The DNA for the CDR3 is TGTGCCAGCAGTGACTTAGGACAGGGGAACACTGAAGCTTTCTTT. Translated, it gives CASSDLGQGNTEAFF.

A few counts support this clonotype. V gene TRBV12-3 or TRBV12-4 combines with J gene TRBJ2-7; 9 bases are shared with TRBD1. Germline trimming cut 0 bases from V and 4 bases from J; bases unmatched to any gene: 4. CDR3 size: 15 residues. This CDR3 reads CASSLAGTGNYEQYF. The CDR3 bases are TGTGCCAGCAGTTTAGCCGGGACAGGGAATTACGAGCAGTACTTC.

Concerning this clonotype: A much larger clonotype is one base distant, so this may be a read error. V gene TRBV5-1 combines with J gene TRBJ1-1; maybe TRBD1 (5 bases). Trimming shortened V by 5 bases and J by 0 bases, and 14 bases separated the two germline ends. The CDR3 totals 15 residues. Per the germline V gene, CDR1 is SGHRS and CDR2 is YFSETQ. The CDR3 reads CASSWSAGMNTEAFF. The CDR3 region has the DNA TGCGCCAGCAGTTGGTCGGCAGGGATGAACACTGAAGCTTTCTTT. Full variable domain (missing parts from reference TRBV5-1 and TRBJ1-1): KAGVTQTPRYLIKTRGQQVTLSCSPISGHRSVSWYQQTPGQGLQFLFEYFSETQRNKGNFPGRFSGRQFSNSRSEMNVSTLELGDSALYLCASSWSAGMNTEAFFGQGTRLTVV.

This clonotype was picked up many times. The V call is TRBV29-1, the J call TRBJ1-4; D is unclear. This CDR3 region has 14 residues. The germline gives CDR1 SQVTM, CDR2 ANQGSEA. V gave up 0 bases and J gave up 7 bases, with 12 bases separating them. The CDR3, as DNA: TGCAGCGTTGAAGAAAACGGAGGCGGTGAAAAACTGTTTTTT. It specifies CSVEENGGGEKLFF.

With respect to this clonotype: At one end, the junction sequence differs from germline, possibly due to a read error. The rearrangement uses TRBV7-9 and TRBJ1-1, with 11 bases that match TRBD1. CDR1 is SEHNR, CDR2 FQNEAQ, per germline (reference sequence). This CDR3 region has 16 residues. CDR3 region: CASSPWDRGSSTEAFF. In nucleotides, the CDR3 is TGCGCCAGCAGCCCCTGGGACAGGGGGTCGAGCACTGAAGCTTTCTTT.

The table lists this clonotype with many counts. The rearrangement uses TRBV11-2 and TRBJ1-2, with D perhaps TRBD1 (6 bases). The ends were cut back, 9 bases at V and 6 bases at J, with 17 bases in the middle. This CDR3 has 13 amino acids. Germline-derived CDR1 and CDR2 are SGHAT and FQNNGV. The CDR3 sequence: CASTSTGPDGYTF. For the CDR3, the DNA is TGTGCCAGTACCTCCACAGGGCCAGATGGCTACACCTTC.

This clonotype turned up a few times. The J gene is TRBJ2-7, the V gene TRBV6-1, with 9 bases lining up with TRBD1. V lost 7 bases to trimming and J lost 4 bases; unmatched junction nucleotides: 5. The CDR3 spans 13 residues. Germline V gives CDR1 MNHNS, CDR2 SASEGT. The CDR3 coding sequence is TGTGCCAGCATTGGACAGGGGAGTTACGAGCAGTACTTC. The encoded protein is CASIGQGSYEQYF.

The chain's CDR3 is CASSSGLAGEKLFF. CDR3 bases: TGTGCCAGCAGCTCTGGACTAGCGGGAGAAAAACTGTTTTTT. This chain links TRBV7-9 with TRBJ1-4, with D unclear. CDR1 is SEHNR, CDR2 FQNEAQ, per germline (reference sequence). The V gene lost 4 bases and the J gene lost 8 bases, with 14 bases spanning the gap. CDR3 length: 14 residues.

The chain carries TRBV6-1 and TRBJ2-5, with 8 bases aligning to TRBD2. CDR1 is MNHNS and CDR2 is SASEGT in the germline V gene. The CDR3 length is 14 residues. V lost 5 bases and J lost 5; bases outside the gene matches: 7. The CDR3 sequence is CASSLSGASETQYF. The CDR3 DNA is TGTGCCAGCAGTCTTAGCGGGGCGTCTGAGACCCAGTACTTC.

This clonotype was observed a few times. A single base separates this from a much larger clone, so it may be a read error. The DNA of the CDR3 is TGTGCCAGCAGCTCCGACAACGAGCAGTACTTC. Translating it yields CASSSDNEQYF. The chain uses TRBV7-9 and TRBJ2-7; D gene ambiguous. Trimming removed 4 bases from V and 5 bases from J, with 6 bases in between. Germline values: CDR1 SEHNR, CDR2 FQNEAQ (reference sequence). The CDR3 runs 11 residues.

This clonotype was seen at least ten times. The genes are TRBV29-1 and TRBJ1-2; D gene uncertain. This CDR3 has 10 residues. Germline CDR1 and CDR2: SQVTM and ANQGSEA. Trimming pared 7 bases from V and 6 bases from J, leaving 9 bases between. The CDR3 region has the DNA TGCAGCGATACTGGGAATGGCTACACCTTC. Residues: CSDTGNGYTF.

As regards this clonotype: It may be a read error: a sequence one base away is much more abundant. The rearrangement joins TRBV2 to TRBJ1-1; no definite D call. The CDR3 sequence is 13 residues long. CDR1 is SNHLY and CDR2 is FYNNEI in the germline V gene. The CDR3 DNA reads TGTGCCATCAGAGACAATACAAACACTGAAGCTCTCTTT. Its protein product is CAIRDNTNTEALF.

This sequence joins TRBV7-6 and TRBJ1-6; 7 bases agree with TRBD1. Germline loops: CDR1 SGHVS, CDR2 FNYEAQ. With V trimmed by 6 bases and J by 3 bases, 8 bases remained unmatched. CDR3 length: 16 amino acids. CDR3 region: CASRERGQVYNSPLHF. The CDR3 region has the DNA TGTGCCAGCAGAGAACGAGGACAGGTCTATAATTCACCCCTCCACTTT.

The chain has TRBV19 and TRBJ2-2; possibly TRBD2 for D (6 bases). With 8 bases removed from V and 2 bases from J, the gap between germline ends came to 21 bases. The germline gives CDR1 LNHDA, CDR2 SQIVND (reference sequence). The CDR3 totals 17 residues. The DNA for the CDR3 is TGTGCCAGTGCCCCGCTAGCAATGCGGGGAAACACCGGGGAGCTGTTTTTT. This sequence encodes CASAPLAMRGNTGELFF.

CDR3 bases: TGCAGTGCTAGAGAGCTCCTAGGGGGGGCTAGCACTGAAGCTTTCTTT. It encodes CSARELLGGASTEAFF. V and J are TRBV20-1 and TRBJ1-1; possibly TRBD1 for D (6 bases). Deletions cut 0 bases from V and 4 bases from J, with 18 bases between. Germline CDR1 reads DFQATT; CDR2 reads SNEGSKA (reference sequence). The CDR3 runs to 16 residues.

This sequence joins TRBV2 and TRBJ1-1; 8 nucleotides match TRBD1. The CDR3 runs to 15 residues. The germline V gene has CDR1 SNHLY and CDR2 FYNNEI. The V gene end was trimmed by 5 bases and the J gene end by 1 base; junction bases not matched to a gene: 6. CDR3 protein: CASSTSGTGNTEAFF. In nucleotides, the CDR3 is TGTGCCAGCAGTACGTCCGGGACAGGGAACACTGAAGCTTTCTTT. The full variable domain, its missing parts supplied by reference TRBV2 and TRBJ1-1, is EPEVTQTPSHQVTQMGQEVILRCVPISNHLYFYWYRQILGQKVEFLVSFYNNEISEKSEIFDDQFSVERPDGSNFTLKIRSTKLEDSAMYFCASSTSGTGNTEAFFGQGTRLTVV.

The chain uses TRBV10-2 and TRBJ1-1; TRBD1 aligns across 8 bases. Germline lookup yields CDR1 WSHSY and CDR2 SAAADI. This CDR3 has 14 amino acids. The V segment lost 3 bases and the J segment 4 bases; nucleotides outside the gene matches: 4. The CDR3 nucleotides read TGCGCCAGCAGTGATCAGGGGGCGCGCACTGAAGCTTTCTTT. It codes for CASSDQGARTEAFF.